The 28 T cell receptor beta chains presented below share a single source sample, sequenced in a study of identical twins. MiXCR was run by TCRdb on the 5' RACE reads, yielding one entry per CDR3 protein. Of 250,000 to 300,000 distinct CDR3 sequences listed, roughly 8.6% are singletons. This sample also belongs to another study, concerning yellow fever vaccine responses in identical twins.

Sequenced material: CD8+ T cells sorted from blood. Receptor source: a woman younger than 35 in good health.

The gene calls are TRBV23-1 and TRBJ1-4; D is possibly TRBD1 (5 bases). TRBV23-1 is annotated as an ORF whose role is uncertain. The V and J ends lost 5 bases and 8 bases respectively, with 12 bases between them. The CDR3 is 13 residues long. In nucleotides, the CDR3 is TGCGCCAGCAGTAACGCCCCAGGGGAAAAACTGTTTTTT. Protein sequence: CASSNAPGEKLFF.

This clonotype was counted at least ten times. At one end, the junction sequence differs from germline, possibly due to a read error. This chain links TRBV27 with TRBJ2-7, with D uncertain. The CDR3 has 13 residues. Germline values: CDR1 MNHEY, CDR2 SMNVEV (reference sequence). CDR3 DNA sequence: TGCGCCAGCAGCTTGGGTACCTCCTACGAGCAGTACTTC. Amino acids: CASSLGTSYEQYF.

This clonotype was picked up many times. The genes are TRBV7-2 and TRBJ2-1, with 7 bases aligning to TRBD1. Germline V lookup: CDR1 SGHTA, CDR2 FQGNSA. The V gene end was trimmed by 4 bases and the J gene end by 7 bases; junction bases not matched to a gene: 4. The CDR3 has 13 residues. CDR3 region: CASSWTGPNEQFF. The DNA for the CDR3 is TGTGCCAGCAGCTGGACAGGACCTAATGAGCAGTTCTTC.

The table lists this clonotype with many counts. The V gene is TRBV12-3 or TRBV12-4, the J gene TRBJ2-1; 11 bases line up with TRBD2. The CDR3 is 15 residues long. The ends lost 6 bases at V and 8 bases at J; junction bases unmatched: 9. CDR3 sequence reads: CASSLTSGSEDEQFF. CDR3 nucleotides: TGTGCCAGCAGCCTAACTAGCGGGAGTGAAGATGAGCAGTTCTTC.

This chain uses TRBV9 with TRBJ2-3; D not certain. The V gene's germline CDR1 is SGDLS and CDR2 YYNGEE. The CDR3 extends over 15 amino acids. With 0 bases removed from V and 1 base from J, the gap between germline ends came to 9 bases. The chain's CDR3 is CASSVEGSGTDTQYF. The CDR3 DNA reads as TGTGCCAGCAGCGTAGAGGGAAGCGGCACAGATACGCAGTATTTT.

The CDR3, as DNA: TGTGCCAGCAGCTTGGGGCCCTCGGGTATATTGACCGGGGAGCTGTTTTTT. Amino acid sequence: CASSLGPSGILTGELFF. This chain joins TRBV11-2 and TRBJ2-2; D might be TRBD1 (5 bases). CDR1 is SGHAT, CDR2 FQNNGV, per germline. This CDR3 region has 17 residues. Trimming shortened V by 3 bases and J by 5 bases, and 19 bases separated the two germline ends.

This clonotype was observed at least ten times. This chain uses TRBV12-3 or TRBV12-4 with TRBJ1-3, with no clear D. V was shortened by 6 bases and J by 0 bases, with 9 bases between the two germline ends. CDR3 length equals 14 residues. The CDR3 loop is CASSFPSSGNTIYF. The DNA for the CDR3 is TGTGCCAGCAGCTTCCCGAGCTCTGGAAACACCATATATTTT.

This clonotype was found many times. V usage is TRBV20-1 and J usage is TRBJ2-1; 10 nucleotides line up with TRBD2. Looked up from germline, CDR1 is DFQATT and CDR2 is SNEGSKA (reference sequence). V lost 2 bases to trimming and J lost 4 bases; unmatched junction nucleotides: 11. The CDR3 sequence is 17 residues long. The CDR3 DNA sequence: TGCAGTGCTAGACCCAGCGGGAGGGCCCTCGGGTACAATGAGCAGTTCTTC. Residues: CSARPSGRALGYNEQFF.

This clonotype was found many times. This sequence joins TRBV20-1 and TRBJ2-7; 7 bases match TRBD2. Germline assignment: CDR1 DFQATT and CDR2 SNEGSKA (reference sequence). Trimming removed 3 bases from V and 1 base from J; junction bases left unmatched: 3. This CDR3 is 13 amino acids long. The CDR3 DNA follows: TGCAGTGCTAGGAGCGGGGCGTCCTACGAGCAGTACTTC. Protein: CSARSGASYEQYF.

This clonotype was seen many times. CDR3: CASSTGTKNEQFF. In DNA form, the CDR3 reads TGTGCCAGCAGTACCGGGACAAAAAATGAGCAGTTCTTC. This chain links TRBV6-2 or TRBV6-3 with TRBJ2-1; tentative D call: TRBD1 (6 bases). CDR3 length equals 13 residues. Trimming removed 5 bases from V and 7 bases from J, with 12 bases in between. Looked up from germline, CDR1 is MNHEY and CDR2 is SVGEGT.

This clonotype has a count of ten or more. The V gene is TRBV6-1, the J gene TRBJ2-7, with a possible D match to TRBD1 (6 bases). This CDR3 has 16 residues. Per the germline V gene, CDR1 is MNHNS and CDR2 is SASEGT. V was cut by 2 bases and J by 4 bases, with 18 bases left in between. In DNA form, the CDR3 reads TGTGCCAGCAGTGAAATTGGACCCGCAGGGGAATACGAGCAGTACTTC. Its protein is CASSEIGPAGEYEQYF.

The chain employs TRBV30 and TRBJ2-7; no clear D. This CDR3 has 12 residues. Germline assignment: CDR1 GTSNPN and CDR2 SVGIG (reference sequence). V shed 0 bases and J shed 4 bases, with 7 bases lying between them. CDR3 nucleotide sequence: TGTGCCTGGAGTGTTGACGGGTACGAGCAGTACTTC. It encodes CAWSVDGYEQYF.

Many counts were recorded for this clonotype. This chain uses TRBV24-1 with TRBJ2-1; D perhaps matches TRBD1 (6 bases). The germline CDR1 and CDR2 sequences are KGHDR and SFDVKD. V lost 6 bases to trimming and J lost 2 bases, with 10 bases between them. The CDR3 is made up of 14 amino acids. The CDR3 nucleotides are TGTGCCACCAGTCGAGGGGGAGCCTACAATGAGCAGTTCTTC. Protein: CATSRGGAYNEQFF.

CDR3: CASSQDLAGTGGEDTQYF. The CDR3 DNA is TGTGCCAGCAGCCAAGATCTGGCTGGGACAGGGGGGGAAGATACGCAGTATTTT. V gene TRBV4-2 combines with J gene TRBJ2-3, with 11 bases fitting TRBD1. Germline CDR1 reads LGHNA; CDR2 reads YNFKEQ. V was pared by 0 bases and J by 5 bases, with 10 bases of the junction left unmatched. The CDR3 has 18 residues.

J is TRBJ2-5 and V is TRBV23-1; no reliable D call. TRBV23-1 is identified as an open reading frame with a role that is uncertain. The V and J ends lost 3 bases and 3 bases respectively, with 8 bases between them. The CDR3 runs to 13 residues. The CDR3 nucleotides read TGCGCCAGCAGTCAGGGCAGAAAAGAGACCCAGTACTTC. Protein sequence: CASSQGRKETQYF.

The chain recombines TRBV7-8 with TRBJ2-7, with 8 bases identical to TRBD2. There are 14 residues in the CDR3. V dropped 2 bases and J dropped 7; count of bases not matched to a gene: 7. Germline V CDR1 and CDR2: SGHVS, FQNEAQ. The CDR3 DNA is TGTGCCAGCAGCTTAAGCGGGGGCGAAACGGAGCAGTACTTC. Its translation: CASSLSGGETEQYF.

This clonotype came up a few times. The chain links TRBV29-1 to TRBJ2-7; no clear D gene. Germline V lookup: CDR1 SQVTM, CDR2 ANQGSEA. This CDR3 is 11 amino acids long. Trimming left V 4 bases short and J 3 bases short, with 7 bases between. CDR3 amino acids: CSVGGDYEQYF. As DNA, the CDR3 is TGCAGCGTTGGTGGTGACTACGAGCAGTACTTC.

The sample holds many counts of this clonotype. The chain is built from TRBV11-2 and TRBJ2-7; a possible D gene is TRBD2 (5 bases). The CDR3 contains 14 residues. Germline V gene data show CDR1 as SGHAT and CDR2 as FQNNGV. V dropped 5 bases and J dropped 5 bases, with 16 bases sitting between them. Written as DNA, the CDR3 is TGTGCCAGCAGCCGGAGGATCCCTGGGGACGAGCAGTACTTC. It encodes CASSRRIPGDEQYF.

This clonotype has more than one count but fewer than ten. V and J are TRBV11-1 and TRBJ1-2; 7 nucleotides line up with TRBD1. The CDR3 spans 18 residues. The germline CDR1 and CDR2 sequences are SGHAT and FQDESV (reference sequence). V shed 3 bases and J 0 bases; nucleotides not matched to a gene: 13. The CDR3 bases are TGTGCCAGCAGCTTTCTTAATAGAGGGACAGAGCCTAACTATGGCTACACCTTC. Its protein product is CASSFLNRGTEPNYGYTF.

This clonotype was counted at least ten times. The V gene is TRBV4-3, the J gene TRBJ2-7; TRBD1 is a possible D gene (5 bases). The CDR3 runs to 13 residues. The ends were cut back, 3 bases at V and 3 bases at J, with 9 bases in the middle. Germline lookup yields CDR1 LGHNA and CDR2 YSLEER. CDR3 sequence (DNA): TGCGCCAGCAGCCAGCACAGGAGCTACGAGCAGTACTTC. Amino acids: CASSQHRSYEQYF.

This clonotype was detected a few times. The chain links TRBV10-2 to TRBJ1-1; 9 positions match TRBD1. From germline, CDR1 is WSHSY and CDR2 SAAADI. V gave up 2 bases and J gave up 2 bases; unmatched junction bases: 3. The CDR3 has 15 residues. The CDR3 protein is CASSEGTGHNTEAFF. CDR3 coding DNA: TGCGCCAGCAGTGAGGGGACAGGGCACAACACTGAAGCTTTCTTT.

This clonotype showed up just a few times. The V call is TRBV7-9, the J call TRBJ1-4, with TRBD1 matching over 7 bases. The CDR3 contains 13 residues. The V gene end was trimmed by 8 bases and the J gene end by 8 bases; junction bases not matched to a gene: 8. CDR1 SEHNR and CDR2 FQNEAQ come from the germline V gene (reference sequence). The chain's CDR3 is CASGGTEEEKLFF. The CDR3 nucleotides read TGTGCCAGCGGAGGGACAGAAGAGGAAAAACTGTTTTTT. Supplemented by reference TRBV7-9 and TRBJ1-4, the full variable domain reads DTGVSQNPRHKITKRGQNVTFRCDPISEHNRLYWYRQTLGQGPEFLTYFQNEAQLEKSRLLSDRFSAERPKGSFSTLEIQRTEQGDSAMYLCASGGTEEEKLFFGSGTQLSVL.

This clonotype has a handful of counts. The V gene is TRBV7-9, the J gene TRBJ1-2; no definite D call. Per the germline V gene, CDR1 is SEHNR and CDR2 is FQNEAQ (reference sequence). This CDR3 contains 14 residues. The V gene lost 5 bases and the J gene lost 8 bases, with 18 bases spanning the gap. The CDR3 nucleotides read TGTGCCAGCAGCACGCCGTACTCTTTGGGCGGCTACACCTTC. Its translation is CASSTPYSLGGYTF.

The chain combines TRBV6-1 with TRBJ2-5, with 11 bases matching TRBD2. The CDR3 spans 17 residues. With 3 bases clipped from V and 5 bases from J, the junction kept 11 bases outside the gene matches. Germline V gene sequence: CDR1 MNHNS, CDR2 SASEGT. CDR3: CASSDLTSGGLDETQYF. The CDR3 coding sequence is TGTGCCAGCAGTGATTTAACTAGCGGGGGATTGGATGAGACCCAGTACTTC.

This clonotype was seen a few times. The V call is TRBV29-1, the J call TRBJ2-7; D is undetermined. This CDR3 is 12 amino acids long. V was pared by 1 base and J by 2 bases, with 6 bases between. The germline V gene encodes CDR1 SQVTM and CDR2 ANQGSEA. CDR3 nucleotide sequence: TGCAGCGTTGAAGCCGGGCCCTACGAGCAGTACTTC. It specifies CSVEAGPYEQYF.

J is TRBJ2-7 and V is TRBV18; tentative D call: TRBD1 (6 bases). Trimming stripped 6 bases from V and 2 bases from J, with 11 bases between. This CDR3 spans 13 amino acids. CDR1 and CDR2 from the germline V gene are KGHSH and LQKENI. CDR3 coding DNA: TGTGCCAGCTCTGATCGGGACACCTACGAGCAGTACTTC. Protein: CASSDRDTYEQYF.

The sample holds many counts of this clonotype. The rearrangement links TRBV3-1 to TRBJ2-5; 13 bases fit TRBD2. The CDR3 covers 16 residues. V trimming: 4 bases; J trimming: 5 bases; junction bases outside the gene matches: 7. Germline CDR1 LGHDT, CDR2 YNNKEL (reference sequence). The CDR3 sequence: CASSPTGTSGAETQYF. CDR3 nucleotide sequence: TGTGCCAGCAGCCCCACCGGGACTAGCGGGGCTGAGACCCAGTACTTC.

This rearrangement joins TRBV27 to TRBJ2-1; either TRBD1 or TRBD2 may fit D (5 bases each). The germline V gene has CDR1 MNHEY and CDR2 SMNVEV (reference sequence). The CDR3 extends over 14 amino acids. Trimming pared 7 bases from V and 3 bases from J, leaving 13 bases between. Written as DNA, the CDR3 is TGTGCCAGCACCCACGGGGCAGGCTACAATGAGCAGTTCTTC. This translates into CASTHGAGYNEQFF.